This TCR beta chain was identified during a study of regulatory T cells in long-lasting Graves disease. The time point here: newly diagnosed GD, antithyroid drugs for less than 3 months. PBMCs were the source of the RNA used for TCR sequencing. Criteria from the American Thyroid Association guidelines were applied to diagnose Graves' disease. This clonotype was recorded many times. Antigen unknown. The study, taken as a whole, reports: TCR diversity was lower in persistent than newly diagnosed Graves' disease.

Arm-PCR with iRepertoire HTBI primers amplified the CDR3 regions for these TCR beta libraries. TCRdb recomputed calls from the multiplex PCR reads with MiXCR, one row per CDR3 protein. The table includes under 800,000 distinct CDR3 sequences, less than 20% detected once. The CDR3 consists of 14 residues. CDR1 and CDR2 (germline): MNHEY, SVGAGI. Trimming cost V 4 bases and J 1 base, with 8 bases left between them. A further study also used this sample, focusing on T cells in Graves' hyperthyroidism and ophthalmopathy. As that study records: Uncontrolled infection, other autoimmune disease, pregnancy or lactation barred patients from enrollment. Blood shared most expanded thyroid clonotypes above 0.001.

This TCR came from a woman under 40 with Graves disease. The sequences come from peripheral blood mononuclear cells (PBMCs), collected at new diagnosis, from a patient treated with antithyroid drugs. The chain couples TRBV6-5 to TRBJ1-5; D unresolved. CDR3 in DNA: TGTGCCAGCAGTTTTGGCAGAAGCAATCAGCCCCAGCATTTT. Residues: CASSFGRSNQPQHF.